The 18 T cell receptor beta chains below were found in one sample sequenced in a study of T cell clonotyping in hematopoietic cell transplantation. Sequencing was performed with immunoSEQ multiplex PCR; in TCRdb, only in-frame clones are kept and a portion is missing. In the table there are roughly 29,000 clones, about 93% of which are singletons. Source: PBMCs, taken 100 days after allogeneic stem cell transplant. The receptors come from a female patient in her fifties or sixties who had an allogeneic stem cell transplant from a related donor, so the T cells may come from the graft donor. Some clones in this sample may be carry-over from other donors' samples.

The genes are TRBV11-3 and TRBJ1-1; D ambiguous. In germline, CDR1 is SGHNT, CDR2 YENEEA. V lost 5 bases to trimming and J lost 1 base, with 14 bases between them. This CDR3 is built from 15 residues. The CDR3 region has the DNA TGTGCCAGCAGCCAAGGCGGGATGGGGAACACTGAAGCTTTCTTT. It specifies CASSQGGMGNTEAFF.

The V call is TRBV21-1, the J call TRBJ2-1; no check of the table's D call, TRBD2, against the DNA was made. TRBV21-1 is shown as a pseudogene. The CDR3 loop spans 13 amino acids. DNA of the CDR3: TGTGCCAGCAGACGAGAAGCCTACAATGAGCAGTTCTTC. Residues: CASRREAYNEQFF.

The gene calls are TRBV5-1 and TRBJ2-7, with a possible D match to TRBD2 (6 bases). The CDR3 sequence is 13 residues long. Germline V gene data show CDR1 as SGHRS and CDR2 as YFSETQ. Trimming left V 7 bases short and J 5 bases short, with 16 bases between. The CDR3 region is CASGAGSSDEQYF. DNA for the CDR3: TGCGCCAGCGGGGCGGGAAGTTCAGACGAGCAGTACTTC.

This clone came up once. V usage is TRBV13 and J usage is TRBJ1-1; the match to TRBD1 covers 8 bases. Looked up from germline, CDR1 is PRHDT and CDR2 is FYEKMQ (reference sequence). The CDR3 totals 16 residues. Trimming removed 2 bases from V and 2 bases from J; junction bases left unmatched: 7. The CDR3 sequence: CASSLRRGTGNTEAFF. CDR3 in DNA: TGTGCCAGCAGCTTACGGCGCGGGACAGGTAACACTGAAGCTTTCTTT. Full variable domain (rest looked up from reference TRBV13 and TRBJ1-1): AAGVIQSPRHLIKEKRETATLKCYPIPRHDTVYWYQQGPGQDPQFLISFYEKMQSDKGSIPDRFSAQQFSDYHSELNMSSLELGDSALYFCASSLRRGTGNTEAFFGQGTRLTVV.

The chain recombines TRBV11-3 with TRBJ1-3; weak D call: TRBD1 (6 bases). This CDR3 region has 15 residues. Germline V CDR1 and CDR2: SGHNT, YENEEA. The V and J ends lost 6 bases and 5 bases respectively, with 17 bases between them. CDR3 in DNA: TGTGCCAGCAGACTGGACAGAGCATCTAGAAACACCATATATTTT. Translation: CASRLDRASRNTIYF.

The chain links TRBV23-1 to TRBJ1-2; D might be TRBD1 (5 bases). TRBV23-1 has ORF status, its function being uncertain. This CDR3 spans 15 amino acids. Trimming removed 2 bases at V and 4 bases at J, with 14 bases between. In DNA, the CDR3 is TGCGCCAGCAGTCAACACCGGGACTTGCCCTATGGCTACACCTTC. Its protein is CASSQHRDLPYGYTF.

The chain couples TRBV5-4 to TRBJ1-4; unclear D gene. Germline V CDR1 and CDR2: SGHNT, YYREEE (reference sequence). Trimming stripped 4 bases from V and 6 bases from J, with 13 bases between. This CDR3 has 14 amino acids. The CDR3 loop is CASSAPGSYEKLFF. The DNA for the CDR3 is TGTGCCAGCAGCGCCCCCGGGTCGTATGAAAAACTGTTTTTT.

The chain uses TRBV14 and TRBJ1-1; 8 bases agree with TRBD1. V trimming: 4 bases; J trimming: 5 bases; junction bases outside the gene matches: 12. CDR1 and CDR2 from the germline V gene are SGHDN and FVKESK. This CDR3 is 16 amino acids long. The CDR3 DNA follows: TGTGCCAGCAGCCCTCGACAGGGGCTTTGGGGAACTGAAGCTTTCTTT. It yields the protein CASSPRQGLWGTEAFF.

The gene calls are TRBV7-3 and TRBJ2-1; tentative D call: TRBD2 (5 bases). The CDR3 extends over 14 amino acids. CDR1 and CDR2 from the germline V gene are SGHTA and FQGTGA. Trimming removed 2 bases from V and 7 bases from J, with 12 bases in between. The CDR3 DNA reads TGTGCCAGCAGCTTAGAGGGCACATGGAATGAGCAGTTCTTC. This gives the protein CASSLEGTWNEQFF. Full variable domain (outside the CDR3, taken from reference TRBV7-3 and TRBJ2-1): GAGVSQTPSNKVTEKGKYVELRCDPISGHTALYWYRQSLGQGPEFLIYFQGTGAADDSGLPNDRFFAVRPEGSVSTLKIQRTERGDSAVYLCASSLEGTWNEQFFGPGTRLTVL.

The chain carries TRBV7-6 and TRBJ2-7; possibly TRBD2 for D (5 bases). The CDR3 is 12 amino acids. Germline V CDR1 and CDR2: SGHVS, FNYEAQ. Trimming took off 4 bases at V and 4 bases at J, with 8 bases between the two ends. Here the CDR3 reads CASSSTGYEQYF. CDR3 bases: TGTGCCAGCAGCTCGACGGGGTACGAGCAGTACTTC.

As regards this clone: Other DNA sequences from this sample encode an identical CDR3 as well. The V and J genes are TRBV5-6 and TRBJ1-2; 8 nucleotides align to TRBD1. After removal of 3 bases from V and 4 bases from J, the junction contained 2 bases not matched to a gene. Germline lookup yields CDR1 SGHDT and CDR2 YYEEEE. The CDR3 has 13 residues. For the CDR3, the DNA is TGTGCCAGCAGCTCGGGACAGGTCTATGGCTACACCTTC. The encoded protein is CASSSGQVYGYTF. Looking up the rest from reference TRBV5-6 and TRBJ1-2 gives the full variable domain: DAGVTQSPTHLIKTRGQQVTLRCSPKSGHDTVSWYQQALGQGPQFIFQYYEEEERQRGNFPDRFSGHQFPNYSSELNVNALLLGDSALYLCASSSGQVYGYTFGSGTRLTVV.

The CDR3 spells CASSAGRWETQYF. The CDR3 DNA reads TGTGCCAGCAGCGCTGGCCGGTGGGAGACCCAGTACTTC. The J gene is TRBJ2-5, the V gene TRBV2, with D unresolved. Germline V gene sequence: CDR1 SNHLY, CDR2 FYNNEI. The CDR3 extends over 13 amino acids. Trimming removed 6 bases at V and 5 bases at J, with 13 bases between.

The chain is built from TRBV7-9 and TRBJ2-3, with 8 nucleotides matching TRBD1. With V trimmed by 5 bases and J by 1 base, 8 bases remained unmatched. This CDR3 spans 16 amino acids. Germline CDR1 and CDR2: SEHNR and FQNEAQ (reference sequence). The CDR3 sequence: CASSPYGQGGTDTQYF. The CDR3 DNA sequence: TGTGCCAGCAGCCCCTACGGACAGGGTGGCACAGATACGCAGTATTTT.

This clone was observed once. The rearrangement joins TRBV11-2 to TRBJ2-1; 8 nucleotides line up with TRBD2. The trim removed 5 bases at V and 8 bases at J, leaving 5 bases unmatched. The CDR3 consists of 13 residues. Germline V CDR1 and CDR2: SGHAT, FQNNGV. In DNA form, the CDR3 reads TGTGCCAGCAGCCGGGGGGGGGTCGATGAGCAGTTCTTC. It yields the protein CASSRGGVDEQFF.

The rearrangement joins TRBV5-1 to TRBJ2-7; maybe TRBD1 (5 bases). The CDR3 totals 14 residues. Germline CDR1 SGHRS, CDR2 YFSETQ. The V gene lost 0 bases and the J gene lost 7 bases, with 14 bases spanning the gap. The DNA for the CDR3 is TGCGCCAGCAGCTTGGTGGGCAGGGAACGGGAGCAGTACTTC. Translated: CASSLVGREREQYF. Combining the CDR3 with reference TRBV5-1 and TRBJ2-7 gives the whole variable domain KAGVTQTPRYLIKTRGQQVTLSCSPISGHRSVSWYQQTPGQGLQFLFEYFSETQRNKGNFPGRFSGRQFSNSRSEMNVSTLELGDSALYLCASSLVGREREQYFGPGTRLTVT.

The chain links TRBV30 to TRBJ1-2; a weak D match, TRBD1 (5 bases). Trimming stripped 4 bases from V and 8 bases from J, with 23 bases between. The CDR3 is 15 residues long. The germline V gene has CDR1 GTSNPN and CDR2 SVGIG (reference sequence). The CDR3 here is CAWNRRRQLMMGYTF. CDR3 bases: TGTGCCTGGAACCGGAGAAGACAGTTGATGATGGGCTACACCTTC.

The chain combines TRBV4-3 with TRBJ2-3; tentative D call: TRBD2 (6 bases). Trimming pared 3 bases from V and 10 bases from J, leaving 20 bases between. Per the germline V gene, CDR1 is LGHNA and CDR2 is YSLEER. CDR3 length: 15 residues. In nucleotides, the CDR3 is TGCGCCAGCAGCCATGTCACCGGCGGGAAGGTCGCGCAGTATTTT. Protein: CASSHVTGGKVAQYF.

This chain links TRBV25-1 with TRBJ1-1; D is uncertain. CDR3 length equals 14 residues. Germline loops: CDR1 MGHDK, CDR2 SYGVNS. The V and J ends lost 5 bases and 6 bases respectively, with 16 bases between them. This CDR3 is CASSLTGDRAEAFF. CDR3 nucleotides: TGTGCCAGCAGTCTAACCGGGGATCGGGCTGAAGCTTTCTTT.